This TCR beta chain was recorded in a study of shared clonotypes between healthy human individuals. Clones were read by immunoSEQ multiplex PCR, and TCRdb kept only the in-frame ones, dropping some. Of about 480,000 clones in the sample, 70% to 80% were seen once. This clone was detected only a few times. CDR3 length equals 15 residues. V trimming: 4 bases; J trimming: 0 bases; junction bases outside the gene matches: 2. The germline gives CDR1 SGHRS, CDR2 YFSETQ. J is TRBJ2-2 and V is TRBV5-1; TRBD2 matches at 8 bases. The source of this sequence is a middle-aged woman in good health. Some clones in this sample may be carry-over from other donors' samples. The source material was PBMCs. CDR3 sequence: CASSTGLANTGELFF. The CDR3 DNA reads TGCGCCAGCAGCACGGGACTAGCGAACACCGGGGAGCTGTTTTTT.